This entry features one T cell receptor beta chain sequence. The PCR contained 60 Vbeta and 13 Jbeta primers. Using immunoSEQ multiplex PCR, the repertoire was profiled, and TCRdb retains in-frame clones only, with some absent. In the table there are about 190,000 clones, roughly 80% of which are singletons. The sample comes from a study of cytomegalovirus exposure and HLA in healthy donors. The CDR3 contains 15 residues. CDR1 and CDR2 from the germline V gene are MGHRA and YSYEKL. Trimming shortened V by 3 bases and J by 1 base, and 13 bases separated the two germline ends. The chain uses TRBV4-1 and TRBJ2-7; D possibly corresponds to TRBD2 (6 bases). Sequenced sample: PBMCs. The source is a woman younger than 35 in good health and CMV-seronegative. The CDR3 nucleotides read TGCGCCAGCAGCCAGAGACTAGTAACGTCCTACGAGCAGTACTTC. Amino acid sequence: CASSQRLVTSYEQYF.